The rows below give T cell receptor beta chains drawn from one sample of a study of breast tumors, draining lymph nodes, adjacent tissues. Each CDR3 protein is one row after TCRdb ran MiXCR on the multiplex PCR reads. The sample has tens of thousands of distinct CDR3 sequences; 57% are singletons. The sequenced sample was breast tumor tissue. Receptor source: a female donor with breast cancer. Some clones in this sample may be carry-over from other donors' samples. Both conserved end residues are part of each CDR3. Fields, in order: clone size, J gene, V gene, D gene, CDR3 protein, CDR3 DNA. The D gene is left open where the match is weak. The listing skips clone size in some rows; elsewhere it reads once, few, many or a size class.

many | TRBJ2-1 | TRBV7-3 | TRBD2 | CASSVGTSGTNEQFF | TGTGCCAGCAGCGTCGGGACTAGCGGGACGAATGAGCAGTTCTTC
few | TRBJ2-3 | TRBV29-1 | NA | CSVARGTVSTDTQYF | TGCAGCGTTGCTAGGGGAACAGTTAGCACAGATACGCAGTATTTT
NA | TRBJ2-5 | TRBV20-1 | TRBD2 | CSALRASGSLGETQYF | TGCAGTGCCCTACGAGCTAGCGGGAGTCTAGGGGAGACCCAGTACTTC
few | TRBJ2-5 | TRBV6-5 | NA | CASSHQAQETQYF | TGTGCCAGCTCGCATCAGGCCCAAGAGACCCAGTACTTC
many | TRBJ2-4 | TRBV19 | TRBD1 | CASSPLLGTGLSIQYF | TGTGCCAGTAGTCCCCTTTTGGGGACAGGGTTGAGCATTCAGTACTTC
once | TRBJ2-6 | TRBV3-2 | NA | CASSRGLAGEGDNVLTF | TGTGCCAGCAGCCGGGGACTAGCGGGAGAGGGGGACAACGTCCTGACTTTC
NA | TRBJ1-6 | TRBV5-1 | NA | CASSLDRVNNSPLHF | TGCGCCAGCAGCTTGGACAGGGTCAATAATTCACCCCTCCACTTT
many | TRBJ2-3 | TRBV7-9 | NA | CASSLESDTQYF | TGTGCCAGCAGCTTAGAATCAGATACGCAGTATTTT
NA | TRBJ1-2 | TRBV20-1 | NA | CSARLEGGGYAF | TGCAGTGCCAGGCTGGAAGGCGGGGGCTACGCCTTC
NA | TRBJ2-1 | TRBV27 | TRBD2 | CASSSPLAGNNEQFF | TGTGCCAGCAGTTCTCCCCTAGCGGGAAACAATGAGCAGTTCTTC
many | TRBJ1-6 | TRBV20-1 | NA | CSARSRVLSPLHF | TGCAGTGCTAGGTCCCGGGTCTTGTCACCCCTCCACTTT
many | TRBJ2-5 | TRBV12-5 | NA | CASAPRDGLKETQYF | TGTGCTAGTGCCCCGAGGGACGGTCTCAAAGAGACCCAGTACTTC
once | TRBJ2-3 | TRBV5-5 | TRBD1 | CASSVVGTGQGADTQYF | TGTGCCAGCAGCGTGGTGGGGACGGGACAGGGGGCAGATACGCAGTATTTT
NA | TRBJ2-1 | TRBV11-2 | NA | CASSSQGGVLKFF | TGTGCCAGCAGCTCCCAAGGGGGAGTTCTAAAGTTCTTC
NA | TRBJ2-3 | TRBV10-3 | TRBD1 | CAISEEGTGGTDTQYF | TGTGCCATCAGTGAGGAAGGGACAGGGGGGACAGATACGCAGTATTTT
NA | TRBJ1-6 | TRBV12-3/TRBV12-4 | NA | CASSPQGEGVGSPLHF | TGTGCCAGCAGTCCCCAAGGGGAGGGTGTGGGTTCACCCCTCCACTTT
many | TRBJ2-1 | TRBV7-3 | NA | CASSPTRSPNEQFF | TGTGCCAGCAGCCCCACTAGGAGTCCGAATGAGCAGTTCTTC
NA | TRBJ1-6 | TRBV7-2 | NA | CASSLGQPYSPLHF | TGTGCCAGCAGCTTAGGGCAGCCATATTCACCCCTCCACTTT
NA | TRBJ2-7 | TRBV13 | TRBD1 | CASSPPGQVSYEQYF | TGTGCCAGCAGCCCACCTGGACAGGTCTCCTACGAGCAGTACTTC
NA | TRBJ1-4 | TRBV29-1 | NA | CSGTAGTSMATPSVEKLFF | NA
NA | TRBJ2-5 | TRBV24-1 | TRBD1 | CATSARDRVTQYF | TGTGCCACCAGTGCTAGGGACAGGGTGACCCAGTACTTC
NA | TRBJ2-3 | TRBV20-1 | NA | CSATEVDTQYF | TGCAGTGCTACCGAAGTAGATACGCAGTATTTT
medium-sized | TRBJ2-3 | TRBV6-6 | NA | CASSPAARTDTQYF | TGTGCCAGCAGCCCAGCTGCCCGCACAGATACGCAGTATTTT
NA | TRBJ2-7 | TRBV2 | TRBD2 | CASSGGLAGAYEQYF | TGTGCCAGCAGTGGGGGACTAGCGGGCGCCTACGAGCAGTACTTC
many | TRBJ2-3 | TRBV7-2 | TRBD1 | CASLLGQSSTDTQYF | TGTGCCAGCCTGCTGGGACAGTCTAGCACAGATACGCAGTATTTT
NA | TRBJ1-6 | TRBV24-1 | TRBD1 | CATSVLQGADSPLHF | TGTGCCACCAGTGTCCTACAGGGGGCAGATTCACCCCTCCACTTT
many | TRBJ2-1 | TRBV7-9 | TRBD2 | CASSFLTSGSIHEQFF | TGTGCCAGCAGCTTCTTGACTAGCGGGAGCATCCATGAGCAGTTCTTC
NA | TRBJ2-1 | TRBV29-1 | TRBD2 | CSSAGLAGLSYNEQFF | TGCAGCAGTGCAGGACTAGCGGGTTTGTCTTACAATGAGCAGTTCTTC
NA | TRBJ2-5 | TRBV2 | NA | CASSQGHWETQYF | TGTGCCAGCAGTCAGGGACATTGGGAGACCCAGTACTTC
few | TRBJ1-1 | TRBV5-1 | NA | CASSLAGGRGSEAFF | TGCGCCAGCAGCTTGGCGGGAGGAAGAGGGTCTGAAGCTTTCTTT
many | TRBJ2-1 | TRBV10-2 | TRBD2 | CASSEASGVYDEQFF | TGCGCCAGCAGTGAGGCTAGCGGGGTATATGATGAGCAGTTCTTC
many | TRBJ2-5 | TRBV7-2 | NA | CASSLDWETQYF | TGTGCCAGCAGCTTAGATTGGGAGACCCAGTACTTC
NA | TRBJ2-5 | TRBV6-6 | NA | CASSHSPGDGRGQETQYF | TGTGCCAGCAGTCACTCGCCGGGGGACGGCAGGGGGCAAGAGACCCAGTACTTC
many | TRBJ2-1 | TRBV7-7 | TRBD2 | CASSPGGGNEQFF | TGTGCTAGCAGCCCCGGGGGGGGCAATGAGCAGTTCTTC
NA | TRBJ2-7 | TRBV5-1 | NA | CASSLDRDLGHF | TGCGCCAGCAGCTTGGACCGGGACCTCGGGCACTTC